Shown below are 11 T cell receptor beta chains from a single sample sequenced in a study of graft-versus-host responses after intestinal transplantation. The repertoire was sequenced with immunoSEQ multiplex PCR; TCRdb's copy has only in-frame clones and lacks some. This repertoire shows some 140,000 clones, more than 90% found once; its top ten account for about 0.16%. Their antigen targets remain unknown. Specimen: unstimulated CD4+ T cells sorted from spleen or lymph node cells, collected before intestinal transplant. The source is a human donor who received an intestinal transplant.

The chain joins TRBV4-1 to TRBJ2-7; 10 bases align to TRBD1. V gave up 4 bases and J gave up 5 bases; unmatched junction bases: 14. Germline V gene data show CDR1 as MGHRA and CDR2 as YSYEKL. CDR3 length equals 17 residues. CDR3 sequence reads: CASSPRYRDRGSNEQYF. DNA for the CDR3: TGCGCCAGCAGCCCCCGATACCGGGACAGGGGAAGCAACGAGCAGTACTTC.

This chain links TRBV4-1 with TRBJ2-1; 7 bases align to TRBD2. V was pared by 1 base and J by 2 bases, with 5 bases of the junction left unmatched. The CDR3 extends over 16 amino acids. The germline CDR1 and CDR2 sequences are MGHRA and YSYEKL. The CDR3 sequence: CASSQARTSPYNEQFF. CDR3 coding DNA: TGCGCCAGCAGCCAAGCCCGGACTAGTCCCTACAATGAGCAGTTCTTC.

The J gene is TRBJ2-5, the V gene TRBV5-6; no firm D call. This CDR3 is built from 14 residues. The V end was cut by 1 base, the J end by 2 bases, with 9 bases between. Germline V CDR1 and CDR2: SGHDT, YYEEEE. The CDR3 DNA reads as TGTGCCAGCAGCTTGTTGGCCAGTCAAGAGACCCAGTACTTC. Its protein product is CASSLLASQETQYF.

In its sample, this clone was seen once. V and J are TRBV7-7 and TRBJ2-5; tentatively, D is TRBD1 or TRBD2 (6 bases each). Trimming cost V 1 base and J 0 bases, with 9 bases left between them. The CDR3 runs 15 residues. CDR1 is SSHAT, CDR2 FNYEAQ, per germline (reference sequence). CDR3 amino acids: CASSLGGADQETQYF. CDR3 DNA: TGTGCCAGCAGCTTAGGGGGGGCCGACCAAGAGACCCAGTACTTC. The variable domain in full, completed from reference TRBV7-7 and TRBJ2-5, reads GAGVSQSPRYKVTKRGQDVTLRCDPISSHATLYWYQQALGQGPEFLTYFNYEAQPDKSGLPSDRFSAERPEGSISTLTIQRTEQRDSAMYRCASSLGGADQETQYFGPGTRLLVL.

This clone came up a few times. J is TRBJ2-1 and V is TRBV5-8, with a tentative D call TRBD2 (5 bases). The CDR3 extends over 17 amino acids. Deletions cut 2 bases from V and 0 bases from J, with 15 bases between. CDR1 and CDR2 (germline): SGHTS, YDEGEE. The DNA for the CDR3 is TGTGCCAGCAGCTTACTAGTACAGTTCACCTCCTACAATGAGCAGTTCTTC. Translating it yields CASSLLVQFTSYNEQFF.

The CDR3 nucleotides are TGTGCCAGCAGCCCCCGAGGCTCCTATAATTCACCCCTCCACTTT. It codes for CASSPRGSYNSPLHF. The chain has TRBV5-6 and TRBJ1-6; D unresolved. Deletions cut 4 bases from V and 0 bases from J, with 8 bases between. Germline CDR1 is SGHDT and CDR2 is YYEEEE. The CDR3 is 15 amino acids. Looking up the rest from reference TRBV5-6 and TRBJ1-6 gives the full variable domain: DAGVTQSPTHLIKTRGQQVTLRCSPKSGHDTVSWYQQALGQGPQFIFQYYEEEERQRGNFPDRFSGHQFPNYSSELNVNALLLGDSALYLCASSPRGSYNSPLHFGNGTRLTVT.

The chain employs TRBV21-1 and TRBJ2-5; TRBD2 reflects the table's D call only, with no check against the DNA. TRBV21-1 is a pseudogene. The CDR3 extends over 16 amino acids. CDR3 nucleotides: TGTGCCAGCAACCTAATAGCGGGGGGGCGTGTGTGGGACCAGTACTTC. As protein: CASNLIAGGRVWDQYF.

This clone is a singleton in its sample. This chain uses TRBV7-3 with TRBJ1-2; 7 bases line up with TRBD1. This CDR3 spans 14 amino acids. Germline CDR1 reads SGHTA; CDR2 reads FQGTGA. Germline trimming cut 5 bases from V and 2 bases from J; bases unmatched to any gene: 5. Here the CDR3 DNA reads TGTGCCAGCAGCCCGGACAGGATGAACTATGGCTACACCTTC. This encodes CASSPDRMNYGYTF.

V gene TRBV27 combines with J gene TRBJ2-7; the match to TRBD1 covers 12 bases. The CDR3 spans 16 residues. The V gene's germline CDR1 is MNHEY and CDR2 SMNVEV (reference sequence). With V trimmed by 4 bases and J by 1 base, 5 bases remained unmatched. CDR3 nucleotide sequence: TGTGCCAGCAGTTCGGGGACAGGGGGCGGTTCCTACGAGCAGTACTTC. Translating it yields CASSSGTGGGSYEQYF.

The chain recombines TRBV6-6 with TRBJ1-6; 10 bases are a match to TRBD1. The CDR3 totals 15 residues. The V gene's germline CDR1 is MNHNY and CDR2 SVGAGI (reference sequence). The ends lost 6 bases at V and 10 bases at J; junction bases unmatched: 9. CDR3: CASRQPGTGESPLHF. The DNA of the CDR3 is TGTGCCAGCAGGCAGCCCGGGACAGGGGAATCACCCCTCCACTTT.

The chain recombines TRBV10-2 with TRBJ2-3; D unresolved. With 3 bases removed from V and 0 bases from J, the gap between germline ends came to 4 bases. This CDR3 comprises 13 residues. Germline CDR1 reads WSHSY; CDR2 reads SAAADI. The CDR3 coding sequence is TGCGCCAGCAGTGAACCTAGCACAGATACGCAGTATTTT. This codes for CASSEPSTDTQYF.